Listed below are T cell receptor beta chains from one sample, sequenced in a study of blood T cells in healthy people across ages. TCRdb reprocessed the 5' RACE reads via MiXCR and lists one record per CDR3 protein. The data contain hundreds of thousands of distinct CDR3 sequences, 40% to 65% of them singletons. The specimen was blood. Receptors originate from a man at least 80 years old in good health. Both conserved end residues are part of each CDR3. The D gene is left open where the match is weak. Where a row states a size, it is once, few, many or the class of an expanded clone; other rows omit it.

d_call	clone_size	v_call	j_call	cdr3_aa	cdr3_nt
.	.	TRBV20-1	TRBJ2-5	CSARPGGGSYAQYF	TGCAGTGCTAGACCCGGGGGCGGCTCCTATGCGCAGTACTTC
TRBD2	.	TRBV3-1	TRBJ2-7	CASSQGSGRGEQYF	TGTGCCAGCAGCCAAGGAAGCGGGAGGGGCGAGCAGTACTTC
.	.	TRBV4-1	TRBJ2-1	CASSQEGEGASSYNEQFF	TGCGCCAGCAGCCAAGAAGGCGAAGGGGCCAGCTCCTACAATGAGCAGTTCTTC
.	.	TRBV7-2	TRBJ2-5	CASSLVSGIQETQYF	TGTGCCAGCAGCTTAGTCTCGGGGATCCAAGAGACCCAGTACTTC
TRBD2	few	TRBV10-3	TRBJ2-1	CAISESSGRFGFF	TGTGCCATCAGTGAGTCCAGCGGGAGATTTGGGTTCTTC
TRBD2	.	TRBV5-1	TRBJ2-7	CASVSTSDYEQYF	TGCGCCAGCGTATCGACTAGCGACTACGAGCAGTACTTC
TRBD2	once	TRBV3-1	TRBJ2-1	CASSPLLGSGSNEQFF	TGTGCCAGCAGCCCCCTCTTGGGTAGCGGGAGCAATGAGCAGTTCTTC
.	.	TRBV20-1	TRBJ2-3	CSARRRDTQYF	TGCAGTGCTAGAAGGCGGGATACGCAGTATTTT
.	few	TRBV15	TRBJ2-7	CATSRDRVQGEQYF	TGTGCCACCAGCAGAGATCGGGTCCAGGGCGAGCAGTACTTC
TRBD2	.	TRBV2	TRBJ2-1	CASTPAGVPPDEQFF	TGTGCCAGCACCCCTGCGGGGGTCCCCCCGGATGAGCAGTTCTTC
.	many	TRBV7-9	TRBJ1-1	CASSRGKLTEAFF	TGTGCCAGTAGCAGGGGTAAATTGACTGAAGCTTTCTTT
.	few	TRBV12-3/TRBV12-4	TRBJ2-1	CASSPMRGRGNNEQFF	TGTGCCAGCAGTCCAATGAGGGGTCGGGGGAACAATGAGCAGTTCTTC
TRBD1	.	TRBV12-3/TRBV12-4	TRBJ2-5	CASSLETGGGQETQYF	TGTGCCAGCAGTTTGGAGACAGGGGGCGGCCAAGAGACCCAGTACTTC
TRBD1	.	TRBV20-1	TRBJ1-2	CSARKKGTGLNYGYTF	TGCAGTGCTAGAAAGAAGGGGACAGGGCTAAACTATGGCTACACCTTC
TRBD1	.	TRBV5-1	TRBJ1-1	CASSSAGTGWAFF	TGCGCCAGCAGCTCCGCCGGGACAGGGTGGGCTTTCTTT
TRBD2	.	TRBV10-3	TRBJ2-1	CAIRLAGVGEQFF	TGTGCCATCAGACTAGCGGGAGTGGGTGAGCAGTTCTTC